The rows below give T cell receptor beta chains drawn from one sample of a study of cytomegalovirus exposure and HLA in healthy donors. Here immunoSEQ multiplex PCR was the method, and the copy in TCRdb shows in-frame clones only, minus some. Of about 150,000 clones in the sample, 86% were seen once. Input material: PBMCs. Every receptor here comes from a woman younger than 35 in good health and CMV-seronegative. Both conserved end residues are part of each CDR3. Each record gives: J gene, V gene, D gene, clone size, CDR3 protein, CDR3 DNA. The D gene is left open where the match is weak. A clone size is listed for some rows: how often the clone was seen (once, few, many), or a class if it is expanded.

J gene: TRBJ1-1
V gene: TRBV20-1
D gene: .
clone size: .
CDR3 protein: CSVSGDTEAFF
CDR3 DNA: TGCAGTGTATCGGGGGACACTGAAGCTTTCTTT

J gene: TRBJ1-2
V gene: TRBV29-1
D gene: TRBD1
clone size: .
CDR3 protein: CSVEDFGVEDRTYVGHGYTF
CDR3 DNA: TGCAGCGTTGAGGATTTCGGGGTAGAGGACAGGACCTACGTAGGCCATGGCTACACCTTC

J gene: TRBJ1-2
V gene: TRBV6-4
D gene: TRBD1
clone size: .
CDR3 protein: CASSGWTGGVYGYTF
CDR3 DNA: TGTGCCAGCAGTGGTTGGACAGGGGGCGTCTATGGCTACACCTTC

J gene: TRBJ2-3
V gene: TRBV5-4
D gene: TRBD2
clone size: .
CDR3 protein: CASSLSSGRGRDTQYF
CDR3 DNA: TGTGCCAGCAGCTTGAGCAGCGGGAGGGGTAGAGATACGCAGTATTTT

J gene: TRBJ1-2
V gene: TRBV28
D gene: TRBD1
clone size: once
CDR3 protein: CASSSGTGAAGGHYGYTF
CDR3 DNA: TGTGCCAGCAGCAGCGGGACAGGGGCTGCGGGGGGCCACTATGGCTACACCTTC

J gene: TRBJ2-7
V gene: TRBV6-1
D gene: .
clone size: .
CDR3 protein: CASSQELVVPYEQYF
CDR3 DNA: TGTGCCAGCAGTCAGGAACTAGTGGTCCCCTACGAGCAGTACTTC

J gene: TRBJ1-1
V gene: TRBV7-3
D gene: .
clone size: once
CDR3 protein: CASSLLGGATEAFF
CDR3 DNA: TGTGCCAGCAGCTTACTCGGGGGGGCCACTGAAGCTTTCTTT

J gene: TRBJ2-1
V gene: TRBV5-4
D gene: TRBD1
clone size: .
CDR3 protein: CASSLGPGQGRDEQFF
CDR3 DNA: TGTGCCAGCAGCTTGGGGCCGGGACAGGGGAGGGATGAGCAGTTCTTC

J gene: TRBJ2-3
V gene: TRBV27
D gene: .
clone size: .
CDR3 protein: CASRAGLGDTQYF
CDR3 DNA: TGTGCCAGCAGGGCGGGGCTTGGGGATACGCAGTATTTT

J gene: TRBJ1-1
V gene: TRBV25-1
D gene: TRBD1
clone size: .
CDR3 protein: CASSDRTGSATEAFF
CDR3 DNA: TGTGCCAGCAGTGATCGGACAGGGAGCGCCACTGAAGCTTTCTTT

J gene: TRBJ2-2
V gene: TRBV18
D gene: .
clone size: once
CDR3 protein: CASSPTRGTGELFF
CDR3 DNA: TGTGCCAGCTCACCAACTAGGGGGACCGGGGAGCTGTTTTTT

J gene: TRBJ2-3
V gene: TRBV27
D gene: TRBD2
clone size: once
CDR3 protein: CASSFFSGGGNTDTQYF
CDR3 DNA: TGTGCCAGCAGTTTTTTCAGCGGGGGGGGAAACACAGATACGCAGTATTTT

J gene: TRBJ1-2
V gene: TRBV28
D gene: TRBD1
clone size: .
CDR3 protein: CASSSPIPGQYGYTF
CDR3 DNA: TGTGCCAGCAGTTCGCCTATCCCGGGACAGTATGGCTACACCTTC

J gene: TRBJ2-7
V gene: TRBV28
D gene: TRBD1
clone size: .
CDR3 protein: CASSPLGTGGVKQYF
CDR3 DNA: TGTGCCAGCAGTCCACTAGGGACAGGGGGCGTTAAGCAGTACTTC

J gene: TRBJ1-4
V gene: TRBV6-1
D gene: .
clone size: .
CDR3 protein: CASSEALVYLSEKLFF
CDR3 DNA: TGTGCCAGCAGTGAAGCGCTAGTGTACCTCAGCGAAAAACTGTTTTTT

J gene: TRBJ2-1
V gene: TRBV7-2
D gene: TRBD2
clone size: .
CDR3 protein: CASSSHRTGTSNEQFF
CDR3 DNA: TGTGCCAGCAGCTCCCACCGTACCGGGACTAGCAATGAGCAGTTCTTC

J gene: TRBJ2-1
V gene: TRBV19
D gene: .
clone size: .
CDR3 protein: CAIRTVWEYNEQFF
CDR3 DNA: TGTGCCATCAGGACAGTATGGGAGTACAATGAGCAGTTCTTC

J gene: TRBJ2-7
V gene: TRBV5-1
D gene: TRBD2
clone size: .
CDR3 protein: CASSIKAGGGYEQYF
CDR3 DNA: TGCGCCAGCAGCATTAAAGCGGGAGGCGGCTACGAGCAGTACTTC

J gene: TRBJ2-7
V gene: TRBV4-1
D gene: .
clone size: .
CDR3 protein: CASSQVEGAGYEQYF
CDR3 DNA: TGCGCCAGCAGCCAAGTGGAGGGGGCTGGGTACGAGCAGTACTTC

J gene: TRBJ1-1
V gene: TRBV2
D gene: .
clone size: .
CDR3 protein: CASTKGVRYTEAFF
CDR3 DNA: TGTGCCAGCACGAAAGGGGTTAGGTACACTGAAGCTTTCTTT

J gene: TRBJ2-7
V gene: TRBV19
D gene: TRBD1
clone size: .
CDR3 protein: CASSPGTGSTYEQYF
CDR3 DNA: TGTGCCAGTAGTCCCGGGACAGGGTCGACCTACGAGCAGTACTTC

J gene: TRBJ2-3
V gene: TRBV6-1
D gene: TRBD2
clone size: .
CDR3 protein: CASRGVAGGTTQYF
CDR3 DNA: TGTGCCAGCAGAGGAGTAGCGGGAGGGACTACGCAGTATTTT

J gene: TRBJ2-7
V gene: TRBV27
D gene: TRBD1
clone size: .
CDR3 protein: CASSFTRGRSSYEQYF
CDR3 DNA: TGTGCCAGCAGTTTCACCAGGGGGCGAAGCTCCTACGAGCAGTACTTC

J gene: TRBJ1-1
V gene: TRBV28
D gene: .
clone size: .
CDR3 protein: CASSLAGASEAFF
CDR3 DNA: TGTGCCAGCAGCCTAGCGGGGGCCTCTGAAGCTTTCTTT

J gene: TRBJ2-1
V gene: TRBV10-3
D gene: TRBD1
clone size: .
CDR3 protein: CAISAGTGEQFF
CDR3 DNA: TGTGCCATCAGTGCCGGGACAGGCGAGCAGTTCTTC

J gene: TRBJ2-5
V gene: TRBV20-1
D gene: .
clone size: .
CDR3 protein: CSAGPGETQYF
CDR3 DNA: TGCAGCGCGGGGCCGGGGGAGACCCAGTACTTC

J gene: TRBJ2-5
V gene: TRBV6-1
D gene: TRBD1
clone size: once
CDR3 protein: CASSRTGEETQYF
CDR3 DNA: TGTGCCAGCAGTCGGACAGGGGAAGAGACCCAGTACTTC

J gene: TRBJ2-2
V gene: TRBV5-1
D gene: TRBD1
clone size: .
CDR3 protein: CASSLAQYGTGDTGELFF
CDR3 DNA: TGCGCCAGCAGCTTGGCCCAGTACGGGACAGGGGACACCGGGGAGCTGTTTTTT

J gene: TRBJ1-1
V gene: TRBV6-1
D gene: .
clone size: few
CDR3 protein: CASSEWGQTEAFF
CDR3 DNA: TGTGCCAGCAGTGAATGGGGGCAGACTGAAGCTTTCTTT

J gene: TRBJ1-2
V gene: TRBV15
D gene: TRBD1
clone size: .
CDR3 protein: CATSSGGQGARQRGYTF
CDR3 DNA: TGTGCCACCAGCAGCGGGGGACAGGGGGCGAGACAGCGTGGCTACACCTTC

J gene: TRBJ2-5
V gene: TRBV27
D gene: .
clone size: .
CDR3 protein: CASSSMAAGETQYF
CDR3 DNA: TGTGCCAGCAGTTCGATGGCGGCGGGGGAGACCCAGTACTTC

J gene: TRBJ2-3
V gene: TRBV6-5
D gene: .
clone size: few
CDR3 protein: CASFIGASTDTQYF
CDR3 DNA: TGTGCCAGCTTCATAGGGGCTAGCACAGATACGCAGTATTTT

J gene: TRBJ1-4
V gene: TRBV29-1
D gene: .
clone size: .
CDR3 protein: CSVSEGRGLFF
CDR3 DNA: TGCAGCGTTTCAGAGGGGAGGGGACTGTTTTTT

J gene: TRBJ1-2
V gene: TRBV30
D gene: .
clone size: .
CDR3 protein: CAWSGQGYGYTF
CDR3 DNA: TGTGCCTGGAGTGGGCAGGGGTATGGCTACACCTTC

J gene: TRBJ1-3
V gene: TRBV7-9
D gene: .
clone size: .
CDR3 protein: CASSLSILGNTIYF
CDR3 DNA: TGTGCCAGCAGCTTAAGCATCCTCGGAAACACCATATATTTT

J gene: TRBJ2-1
V gene: TRBV28
D gene: .
clone size: .
CDR3 protein: CASSGERAGELGGSGSDSYNEQFF
CDR3 DNA: TGTGCCAGCAGTGGGGAAAGGGCAGGGGAGCTTGGGGGTAGCGGGTCGGACTCCTACAATGAGCAGTTCTTC

J gene: TRBJ2-4
V gene: TRBV6-5
D gene: .
clone size: .
CDR3 protein: CASSYALSLAKNIQYF
CDR3 DNA: TGTGCCAGCAGTTACGCGCTATCGCTAGCCAAAAACATTCAGTACTTC

J gene: TRBJ1-1
V gene: TRBV6-1
D gene: TRBD1
clone size: .
CDR3 protein: CASKLPGGKAFF
CDR3 DNA: TGTGCCAGCAAGCTCCCAGGGGGTAAAGCTTTCTTT

J gene: TRBJ1-2
V gene: TRBV7-9
D gene: TRBD1
clone size: .
CDR3 protein: CASSLGQGIGYTF
CDR3 DNA: TGTGCCAGCAGCTTAGGACAGGGGATCGGCTACACCTTC

J gene: TRBJ1-2
V gene: TRBV28
D gene: TRBD1
clone size: .
CDR3 protein: CASSSPTGNYGYTF
CDR3 DNA: TGTGCCAGCAGTTCGCCGACAGGGAACTATGGCTACACCTTC

J gene: TRBJ2-7
V gene: TRBV9
D gene: .
clone size: .
CDR3 protein: CASSVDSRGRSYEQYF
CDR3 DNA: TGTGCCAGCAGCGTAGATTCGCGGGGTCGCTCCTACGAGCAGTACTTC

J gene: TRBJ2-5
V gene: TRBV11-1
D gene: TRBD1
clone size: .
CDR3 protein: CASSFSEGAGETQYF
CDR3 DNA: TGTGCCAGCAGCTTCAGCGAGGGGGCAGGGGAGACCCAGTACTTC

J gene: TRBJ2-5
V gene: TRBV7-9
D gene: TRBD2
clone size: .
CDR3 protein: CASSLLAGQETQYF
CDR3 DNA: TGTGCCAGCAGCTTACTAGCGGGGCAAGAGACCCAGTACTTC

J gene: TRBJ2-7
V gene: TRBV2
D gene: .
clone size: .
CDR3 protein: CASSATGGHEQYF
CDR3 DNA: TGTGCCAGCAGTGCTACGGGGGGCCACGAGCAGTACTTC

J gene: TRBJ1-1
V gene: TRBV6-6
D gene: .
clone size: few
CDR3 protein: CASSYGDFTEAFF
CDR3 DNA: TGTGCCAGCAGTTACGGCGACTTCACTGAAGCTTTCTTT

J gene: TRBJ2-1
V gene: TRBV18
D gene: .
clone size: .
CDR3 protein: CASSSTGYNEQFF
CDR3 DNA: TGTGCCAGCTCATCCACAGGTTACAATGAGCAGTTCTTC

J gene: TRBJ2-7
V gene: TRBV27
D gene: TRBD2
clone size: .
CDR3 protein: CASRPDGLAAAYEQYF
CDR3 DNA: TGTGCCAGCAGACCAGACGGACTAGCGGCTGCCTACGAGCAGTACTTC

J gene: TRBJ2-6
V gene: TRBV28
D gene: TRBD2
clone size: .
CDR3 protein: CASATRGGPNPGANVLTF
CDR3 DNA: TGTGCCAGCGCAACACGGGGGGGGCCCAACCCTGGGGCCAACGTCCTGACTTTC

J gene: TRBJ1-1
V gene: TRBV5-1
D gene: .
clone size: .
CDR3 protein: CASSLVVNTEAFF
CDR3 DNA: TGCGCCAGCAGCTTAGTAGTGAACACTGAAGCTTTCTTT

J gene: TRBJ1-3
V gene: TRBV18
D gene: .
clone size: once
CDR3 protein: CASSPAAGEVNTIYF
CDR3 DNA: TGTGCCAGCTCACCAGCGGCAGGGGAAGTAAACACCATATATTTT

J gene: TRBJ1-5
V gene: TRBV7-9
D gene: TRBD1
clone size: few
CDR3 protein: CASSPSTGGNQPQHF
CDR3 DNA: TGTGCCAGCAGCCCCTCTACAGGGGGCAATCAGCCCCAGCATTTT